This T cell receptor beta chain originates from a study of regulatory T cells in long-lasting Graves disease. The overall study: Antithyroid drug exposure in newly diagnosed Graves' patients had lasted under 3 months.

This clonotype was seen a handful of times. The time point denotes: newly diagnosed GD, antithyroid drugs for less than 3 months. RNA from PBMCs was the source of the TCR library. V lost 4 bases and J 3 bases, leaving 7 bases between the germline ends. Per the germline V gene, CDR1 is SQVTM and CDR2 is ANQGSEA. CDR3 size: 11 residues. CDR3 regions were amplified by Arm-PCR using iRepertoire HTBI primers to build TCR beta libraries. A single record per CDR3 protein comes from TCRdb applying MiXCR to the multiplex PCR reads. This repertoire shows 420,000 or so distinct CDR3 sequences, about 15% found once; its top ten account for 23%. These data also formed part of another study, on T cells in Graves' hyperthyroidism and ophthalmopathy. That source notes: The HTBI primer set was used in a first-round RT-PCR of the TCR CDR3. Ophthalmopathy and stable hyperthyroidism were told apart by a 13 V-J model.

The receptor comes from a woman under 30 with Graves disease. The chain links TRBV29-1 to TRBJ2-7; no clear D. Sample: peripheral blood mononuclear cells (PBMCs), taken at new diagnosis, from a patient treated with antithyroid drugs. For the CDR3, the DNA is TGCAGCGTTGGAGTACTCTACGAGCAGTACTTC. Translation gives CSVGVLYEQYF.